This TCR beta chain stems from a study of human T cells and chemical hapten exposure. Study conclusions and caveats: TCRs above 1 in 1000 frequency did not change with DPC sensitization. PT1 expanded TCR numbers rose with patch test score.

Regarding this clonotype: Antigen specificity is unknown.

Noted time point: patch test 3, about 24 weeks after DPC sensitization. The treatment is: therapeutic diphenylcyclopropenone sensitization with weekly scalp DPC. Total RNA came from unfractionated whole blood. As the library was built, unique molecular identifiers were attached to individual cDNA molecules. TCRdb analysed the RACE reads with MiXCR anew, one entry per CDR3 protein. The sample records about 160,000 distinct CDR3 sequences, about a quarter being singletons. The CDR3 covers 15 residues. Germline values: CDR1 SQVTM, CDR2 ANQGSEA. Trimming removed 6 bases at V and 2 bases at J, with 16 bases between.

The TCR comes from a woman aged 18-29 years with alopecia areata. Some clones in this sample may be carry-over from other donors' samples. The rearrangement links TRBV29-1 to TRBJ1-4, with D perhaps TRBD1 (6 bases). The sample here was whole blood, taken in connection with sensitization to the hapten diphenylcyclopropenone (DPC). CDR3 residues: CSVMGGARTNEKLFF. The CDR3 bases are TGCAGCGTCATGGGGGGGGCGAGGACTAATGAAAAACTGTTTTTT.